These 19 T cell receptor beta chains were all obtained from the same sample, sequenced in a study of blood T cell repertoires in COVID-19. Method: immunoSEQ multiplex PCR; TCRdb's copy keeps in-frame clones and lacks some. The table lists more than 200,000 clones, 84% of them singletons. Specimen: PBMCs or T cells enriched from blood (not recorded which). The receptors shown here come from a man between 60 and 75 years old who had recovered from COVID-19.

With respect to this clone: Other DNA sequences in the same sample also yield this CDR3. This chain uses TRBV3-1 (or the pseudogene TRBV3-2) with TRBJ2-3; D remains ambiguous. Germline CDR1 and CDR2: LGHDT and YNNKEL (reference sequence). Deletions cut 1 base from V and 0 bases from J, with 2 bases between. The length of the CDR3 is 13 residues. The CDR3 loop is CASSQASTDTQYF. The CDR3 DNA reads TGTGCCAGCAGCCAAGCGAGCACAGATACGCAGTATTTT.

The CDR3 loop reads CASSQEPVTDTQYF. CDR3 bases: TGTGCCAGCAGCCAAGAGCCGGTCACAGATACGCAGTATTTT. This sequence joins TRBV4-2 and TRBJ2-3, with D uncertain. The CDR3 runs to 14 residues. CDR1 is LGHNA, CDR2 YNFKEQ, per germline. The ends were cut back, 0 bases at V and 2 bases at J, with 6 bases in the middle.

This clone appeared a single time. The J gene is TRBJ1-4, the V gene TRBV5-1, with 8 bases that match TRBD1. Losses at the gene ends were 0 bases for V and 1 base for J; bases not matched to a gene: 2. Germline-derived CDR1 and CDR2 are SGHRS and YFSETQ. This CDR3 comprises 16 residues. CDR3 DNA: TGCGCCAGCAGCTTGGACAGGGGGGTAACTAATGAAAAACTGTTTTTT. This gives the protein CASSLDRGVTNEKLFF.

This clone was observed a few times. The V call is TRBV11-3, the J call TRBJ2-7; 7 bases are shared with TRBD1. CDR3 length equals 13 residues. Germline loops: CDR1 SGHNT, CDR2 YENEEA. Trimming took 5 bases from V and 3 from J; bases not matched to a gene: 4. The CDR3 DNA reads TGTGCCAGCAGCATGGGACAGAACTACGAGCAGTACTTC. Translating gives CASSMGQNYEQYF.

The V and J genes are TRBV5-6 and TRBJ1-6; D remains ambiguous. Trimming took off 0 bases at V and 4 bases at J, with 5 bases between the two ends. Germline V CDR1 and CDR2: SGHDT, YYEEEE. The CDR3 spans 14 residues. The CDR3 reads CASSLAPYNSPLHF. CDR3 coding DNA: TGTGCCAGCAGCTTGGCCCCTTATAATTCACCCCTCCACTTT.

V gene TRBV19 combines with J gene TRBJ1-2; the D gene is possibly TRBD1 (6 bases). Trimming cost V 3 bases and J 2 bases, with 13 bases left between them. CDR3 length: 15 amino acids. CDR1 and CDR2 (germline): LNHDA, SQIVND (reference sequence). DNA of the CDR3: TGTGCCAGTAGTATTAATCAGGGGACAAACTATGGCTACACCTTC. Its protein is CASSINQGTNYGYTF. Combining the CDR3 with reference TRBV19 and TRBJ1-2 gives the whole variable domain DGGITQSPKYLFRKEGQNVTLSCEQNLNHDAMYWYRQDPGQGLRLIYYSQIVNDFQKGDIAEGYSVSREKKESFPLTVTSAQKNPTAFYLCASSINQGTNYGYTFGSGTRLTVV.

J is TRBJ1-1 and V is TRBV11-2, with TRBD1 matching 8 bases. The CDR3 loop spans 13 amino acids. Germline CDR1 and CDR2: SGHAT and FQNNGV. Unmatched junction bases numbered 4, after V lost 5 bases and J lost 5 bases. CDR3 nucleotides: TGTGCCAGCAGCCCGCGACAGGGGACTGAAGCTTTCTTT. It specifies CASSPRQGTEAFF.

This chain uses TRBV1 with TRBJ1-2. TRBV1 is a documented pseudogene. This CDR3 spans 15 amino acids. CDR3 residues: CTSSQCIGGAYGYTF. DNA for the CDR3: TGCACCAGCAGCCAATGTATAGGCGGAGCCTATGGCTACACCTTC.

This chain uses TRBV5-5 with TRBJ1-2; 7 nucleotides align to TRBD1. The CDR3 is made up of 16 amino acids. V lost 0 bases and J lost 4; bases outside the gene matches: 9. CDR1 and CDR2 from the germline V gene are SGHKS and YYEKEE (reference sequence). The CDR3 loop reads CASSLARGSSIYGYTF. CDR3 DNA: TGTGCCAGCAGCTTGGCCAGGGGGTCCTCTATCTATGGCTACACCTTC.

The V gene is TRBV7-9, the J gene TRBJ1-3; 8 bases agree with TRBD1. Looked up from germline, CDR1 is SEHNR and CDR2 is FQNEAQ (reference sequence). Germline trimming cut 5 bases from V and 4 bases from J; bases unmatched to any gene: 4. This CDR3 has 14 residues. CDR3 in DNA: TGTGCCAGCAGCCAGACAGGGGCGGGAAACACCATATATTTT. Translated, it gives CASSQTGAGNTIYF.

This clone occurred once. The J gene is TRBJ2-1, the V gene TRBV27; 7 bases are a match to TRBD2. V gave up 3 bases and J gave up 3 bases; unmatched junction bases: 2. Germline V lookup: CDR1 MNHEY, CDR2 SMNVEV (reference sequence). CDR3 length: 14 amino acids. The CDR3 spells CASSLGGNYNEQFF. DNA for the CDR3: TGTGCCAGCAGTTTGGGGGGGAACTACAATGAGCAGTTCTTC.

The chain joins TRBV11-3 to TRBJ1-1, with D possibly matching TRBD1 (6 bases). Trimming left V 6 bases short and J 0 bases short, with 14 bases between. Germline values: CDR1 SGHNT, CDR2 YENEEA. The CDR3 totals 15 residues. As DNA, the CDR3 is TGTGCCAGCAGACGCATGGACAGCATGAACACTGAAGCTTTCTTT. Translated: CASRRMDSMNTEAFF.

The V gene is TRBV7-8, the J gene TRBJ1-5; 9 bases are a match to TRBD1. The CDR3 extends over 15 amino acids. Trimming took 5 bases from V and 3 from J; bases not matched to a gene: 5. The germline gives CDR1 SGHVS, CDR2 FQNEAQ. In nucleotides, the CDR3 is TGTGCCAGCAGCCCGGGACAGGGACACAATCAGCCCCAGCATTTT. Amino acid sequence: CASSPGQGHNQPQHF.

This sequence joins TRBV19 and TRBJ1-1; D remains ambiguous. Trimming stripped 7 bases from V and 0 bases from J, with 9 bases between. CDR3 size: 13 residues. Germline V gene sequence: CDR1 LNHDA, CDR2 SQIVND (reference sequence). As DNA, the CDR3 is TGTGCCAGTAATAAGGGAGTGAACACTGAAGCTTTCTTT. This gives the protein CASNKGVNTEAFF. Looking up the rest from reference TRBV19 and TRBJ1-1 gives the full variable domain: DGGITQSPKYLFRKEGQNVTLSCEQNLNHDAMYWYRQDPGQGLRLIYYSQIVNDFQKGDIAEGYSVSREKKESFPLTVTSAQKNPTAFYLCASNKGVNTEAFFGQGTRLTVV.

The chain combines TRBV5-6 with TRBJ2-1; 7 bases line up with TRBD1. Germline V gene lookup returns CDR1 SGHDT and CDR2 YYEEEE. V was clipped by 1 base and J by 2 bases; unmatched bases: 0. There are 14 residues in the CDR3. CDR3 protein: CASSLTGAYNEQFF. CDR3 DNA sequence: TGTGCCAGCAGCTTGACAGGGGCCTACAATGAGCAGTTCTTC.

The chain has TRBV27 and TRBJ1-1, with TRBD1 matching 8 bases. CDR3 length: 16 amino acids. After removal of 5 bases from V and 1 base from J, the junction contained 9 bases not matched to a gene. CDR1 is MNHEY and CDR2 is SMNVEV in the germline V gene (reference sequence). CDR3 DNA: TGTGCCAGCAGTATGACAGGGGCTGATCGGAACACTGAAGCTTTCTTT. Translated: CASSMTGADRNTEAFF.

The rearrangement links TRBV10-3 to TRBJ1-2; a weak D match, TRBD1 (6 bases). V lost 10 bases and J 4 bases, leaving 10 bases between the germline ends. The CDR3 covers 11 residues. Germline-derived CDR1 and CDR2 are ENHRY and SYGVKD. In DNA, the CDR3 is TGTGCCAAGGACAGATTCTATGGCTACACCTTC. Its translation: CAKDRFYGYTF.

This clone has more than one count but fewer than ten. The CDR3 protein is CATSRAGTVTEQYF. The DNA of the CDR3 is TGTGCCACCAGCAGAGCGGGGACTGTAACCGAGCAGTACTTC. J is TRBJ2-7 and V is TRBV15, with D perhaps TRBD2 (6 bases). Germline-derived CDR1 and CDR2 are LNHNV and YYDKDF (reference sequence). Trimming stripped 1 base from V and 6 bases from J, with 13 bases between. This CDR3 comprises 14 residues.

The chain combines TRBV5-5 with TRBJ1-5; D perhaps matches TRBD1 (5 bases). The CDR3 loop spans 14 amino acids. Trimming pared 3 bases from V and 6 bases from J, leaving 13 bases between. Germline V gene sequence: CDR1 SGHKS, CDR2 YYEKEE (reference sequence). The DNA for the CDR3 is TGTGCCAGCAGCTCTGGCCAGGGTAGTCAGCCCCAGCATTTT. This gives the protein CASSSGQGSQPQHF.